This TCR beta chain was observed in a study of control samples from healthy donors and cancer patients. The assay was immunoSEQ multiplex PCR, and TCRdb's table has in-frame clones only and misses some. The table includes roughly 400,000 clones, 80% to 95% detected once. The sample comprised PBMCs. The receptor was isolated from a man aged 35-49 years with head and neck cancer.

The CDR3: CAWSVEGDYGYTF. The CDR3 nucleotides are TGTGCCTGGAGTGTTGAGGGGGACTATGGCTACACCTTC. This sequence joins TRBV30 and TRBJ1-2; maybe TRBD1 (6 bases). This CDR3 region has 13 residues. The germline CDR1 and CDR2 sequences are GTSNPN and SVGIG (reference sequence). V gave up 0 bases and J gave up 3 bases, with 8 bases separating them.